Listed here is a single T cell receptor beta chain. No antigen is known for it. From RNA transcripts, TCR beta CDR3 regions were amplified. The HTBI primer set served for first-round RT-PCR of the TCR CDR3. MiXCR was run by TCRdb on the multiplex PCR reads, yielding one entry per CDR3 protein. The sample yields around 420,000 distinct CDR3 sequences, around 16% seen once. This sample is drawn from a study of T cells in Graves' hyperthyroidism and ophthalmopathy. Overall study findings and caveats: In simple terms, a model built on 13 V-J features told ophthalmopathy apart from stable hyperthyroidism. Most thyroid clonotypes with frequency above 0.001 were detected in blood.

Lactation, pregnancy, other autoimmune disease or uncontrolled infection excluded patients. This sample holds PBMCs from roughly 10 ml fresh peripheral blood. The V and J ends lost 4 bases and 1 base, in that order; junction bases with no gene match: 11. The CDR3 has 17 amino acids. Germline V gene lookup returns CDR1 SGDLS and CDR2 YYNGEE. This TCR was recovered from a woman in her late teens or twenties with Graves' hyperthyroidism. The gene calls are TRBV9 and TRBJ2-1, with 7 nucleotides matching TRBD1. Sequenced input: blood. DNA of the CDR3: TGTGCCAGCAGCTACCCAGGTAGGGGGCGGTCCTACAATGAGCAGTTCTTC. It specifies CASSYPGRGRSYNEQFF.